This entry features one T cell receptor (beta chain) sequence. This clone was recorded only once. Its antigen is unknown. It has no much larger one-base neighbor in the sample; base qualities were not kept. CDR1 and CDR2 are read off the germline V gene (reference sequence) as SGHNT and YYREEE. V is pruned by 4 bases and J by 1 base, leaving 5 bases of the junction without a gene match. The CDR3 runs 17 amino acids, cysteine and phenylalanine included. Only the CDR3 DNA is retained, 51 bases long and in frame from the first base. TCR CDR3 regions were amplified from genomic DNA by multiplex PCR using the deep immunoSEQ assay. Extracted genomic DNA from each cell subset was distributed evenly across all wells of several immunoSEQ 96-well plates, and each plate was treated as a replicate. For sorted subsets, each replicate PCR was loaded with approximately 0.2 ug genomic DNA, equivalent to about 33,000 T cell genomes. Purified libraries were quantified with a Qubit 3.0 fluorometer, sized on a Bioanalyzer 2100, and re-quantified with the KAPA Library Quantification kit. Every immunoSEQ 96-well plate was sequenced on a separate single-read 150-cycle Illumina NextSeq 550 flow cell. The original pipeline was this. The immunoSEQ output contained only junctional sequences without quality scores, so filtering could not match that applied to full-length reads. Sequences were annotated with PyIR, a Python wrapper for IgBLAST v1.9, using IMGT germline references to assign V/J genes and CDR3. Any read was removed if the V/J assignment was weak (E-value above 1e-6), the CDR3 was missing, or the read contained stop codons, out-of-frame junctions, or ambiguous translated residues. V3J clonotypes were defined as sequences sharing the same inferred V gene, J gene, and CDR3 amino acid sequence. The percentage overlap between two repertoires was calculated by dividing the number of shared unique clonotypes by the size of the smaller repertoire. RTK rarefaction, the Chao1 estimator, and Recon v2.1 estimates of unobserved clonotypes were used to assess repertoire richness. Generation probabilities were computed with OLGA for all TCRbeta clonotypes obtained by the gDNA method from several donors. Entries here come from immuneACCESS through TCRdb and include only in-frame sequences with V and J called. Some clones fail to appear in such tables; in the studies checked, an unresolved V gene covers under half of the shortfall, and the cause of the remainder is unknown. The V and J calls and clone size come from that table; D and trimming were worked out from the DNA. Present in this sample are fewer than 2.5 million clones, approximately 93% of which were seen just once. Roughly 0.36% of the sample comes from the top ten.

The donors were healthy, HIV-negative adults with no recently reported acute infections or vaccinations. All donors were Caucasian adults living in Nashville, Tennessee, USA. CD4+ T cells were enriched by magnetic negative selection; naive cells were then positively selected on CD45RA, and the negative fraction formed the memory subset. After blood collection by leukapheresis, PBMCs were isolated using Ficoll-Histopaque density gradient centrifugation and then cryopreserved in the vapor phase of liquid nitrogen. Purity and quantity of every magnetically sorted T cell population were checked by analytical flow cytometry. Genomic DNA was isolated from each sorted fraction and quantified by UV absorbance on a Nanodrop 2000c. The sample comes from a study of shared clonotypes between healthy human individuals (dated by TCRdb to 2020 to 2021). Notes on the research overall: A couple of women and a few men aged 18 to 49 years were included in the cohort. Per donor, three plates each were used for CD4 naive and CD4 memory, two for CD8 naive, and one for CD8 memory. To estimate repertoire size and how much clonotypes are shared between individuals, the study performed deep sequencing of blood TCR repertoires from a few healthy adults. To increase sequencing depth and limit assay-specific biases, TCR repertoire library preparation and sequencing were carried out by different laboratories using diverse techniques. Between about 0.9 and 9 billion PBMCs per donor were obtained by leukapheresis.

Study-wide findings and limitations: The genetic and exposure-history diversity represented was limited by the small number of donors. Based on pairwise subsampling, the degree of clonotype sharing among donors was expected to be affected by sequencing depth. Even with the large sequencing depth, rarefaction of the sorted-subset datasets indicated that sequencing was incomplete. Naive subsets generally had larger estimated clonotype richness than memory subsets did. Clonotypes shared by all four sorted-subset donors showed higher generation probabilities than non-shared clonotypes. Sharing across a handful of donors was observed for roughly 5% of naive CD4, 3% to 3.5% of naive CD8, over 2% of memory CD4, and about 0.4% of memory CD8 clonotypes. Sampling was restricted to blood, and TCR repertoires in tissue are likely to differ from TCR repertoires in blood.

The chain links TRBV5-4 with TRBJ2-2, with 12 central nucleotides matching TRBD2. The source material was naive CD4+ T cells from PBMCs. The cell subset or site label here, explained by the study, means: CD45RA+ positively selected. The receptor was isolated from a man in his late teens or twenties in good health. Some clones in this sample may be carry-over from other donors' samples. CDR3 loop: CASSKLAGGLNTGELFF. The DNA is TGTGCCAGCAGCAAACTAGCGGGAGGCCTGAACACCGGGGAGCTGTTTTTT.